The clone carrying this T cell receptor beta chain was recorded only once. Antigen: not known. The V end was cut by 4 bases, the J end by 0 bases, with 9 bases between. Germline values: CDR1 SQVTM, CDR2 ANQGSEA. The CDR3 extends over 14 amino acids. The data stem from a study of cytomegalovirus exposure and HLA in healthy donors. PCR amplification relied on 60 Vbeta primers (plus 13 Jbeta primers). Profiling relied on immunoSEQ multiplex PCR, and the TCRdb table lists in-frame clones only, not all of them. The data hold about 90,000 clones, with about four fifths observed a single time. Study-wide points: Altogether, 160 or so TCR beta chains were recorded as cytomegalovirus-associated. The presence/absence work took it that sequencing depth was about the same across donors.

This receptor was obtained from a man aged 18 to 29 in good health and CMV-seronegative. The specimen was PBMCs. V gene TRBV29-1 combines with J gene TRBJ2-2, with D possibly matching TRBD1 (6 bases). CDR3 protein: CSVGGQSNTGELFF. CDR3 nucleotides: TGCAGCGTTGGGGGACAATCGAACACCGGGGAGCTGTTTTTT.